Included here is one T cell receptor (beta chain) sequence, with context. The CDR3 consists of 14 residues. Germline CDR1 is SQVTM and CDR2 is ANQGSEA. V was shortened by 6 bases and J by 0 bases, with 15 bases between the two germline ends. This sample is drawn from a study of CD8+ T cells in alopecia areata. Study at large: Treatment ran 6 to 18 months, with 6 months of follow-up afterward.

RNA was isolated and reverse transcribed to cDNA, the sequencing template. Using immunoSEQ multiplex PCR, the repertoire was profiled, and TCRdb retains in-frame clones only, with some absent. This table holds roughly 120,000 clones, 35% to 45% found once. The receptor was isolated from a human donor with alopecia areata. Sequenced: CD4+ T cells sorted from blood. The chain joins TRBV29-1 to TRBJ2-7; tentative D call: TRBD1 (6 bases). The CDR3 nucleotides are TGCAGCGTCGCCCGGACAGTTGACTCCTACGAGCAGTACTTC. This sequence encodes CSVARTVDSYEQYF.